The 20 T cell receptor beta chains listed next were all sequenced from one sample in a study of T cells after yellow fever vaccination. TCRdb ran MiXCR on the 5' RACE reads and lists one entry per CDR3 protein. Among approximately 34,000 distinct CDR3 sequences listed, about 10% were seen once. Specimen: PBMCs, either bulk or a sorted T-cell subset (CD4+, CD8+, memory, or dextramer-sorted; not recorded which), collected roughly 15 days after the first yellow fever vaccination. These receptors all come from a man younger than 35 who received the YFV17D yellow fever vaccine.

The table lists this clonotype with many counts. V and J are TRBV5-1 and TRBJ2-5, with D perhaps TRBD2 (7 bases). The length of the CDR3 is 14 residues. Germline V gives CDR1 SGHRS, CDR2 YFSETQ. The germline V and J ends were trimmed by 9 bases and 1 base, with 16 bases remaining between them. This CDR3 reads CATNRGTTQETQYF. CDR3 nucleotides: TGCGCCACCAATAGGGGGACTACCCAAGAGACCCAGTACTTC.

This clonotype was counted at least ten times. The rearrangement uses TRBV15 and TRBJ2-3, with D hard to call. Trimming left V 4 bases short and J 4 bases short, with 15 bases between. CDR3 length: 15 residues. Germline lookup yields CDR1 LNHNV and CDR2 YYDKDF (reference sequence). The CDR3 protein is CATSILEIGSDTQYF. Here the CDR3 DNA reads TGTGCCACCAGCATCCTGGAAATAGGGTCAGATACGCAGTATTTT. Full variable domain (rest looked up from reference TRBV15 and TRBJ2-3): DAMVIQNPRYQVTQFGKPVTLSCSQTLNHNVMYWYQQKSSQAPKLLFHYYDKDFNNEADTPDNFQSRRPNTSFCFLDIRSPGLGDTAMYLCATSILEIGSDTQYFGPGTRLTVL.

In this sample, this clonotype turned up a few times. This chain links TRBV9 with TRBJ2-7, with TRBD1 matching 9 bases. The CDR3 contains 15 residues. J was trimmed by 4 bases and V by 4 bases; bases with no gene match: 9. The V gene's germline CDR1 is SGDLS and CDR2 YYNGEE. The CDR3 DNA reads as TGTGCCAGCAGCCCAAGGGACAGGGTACTGTACGAGCAGTACTTC. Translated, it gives CASSPRDRVLYEQYF.

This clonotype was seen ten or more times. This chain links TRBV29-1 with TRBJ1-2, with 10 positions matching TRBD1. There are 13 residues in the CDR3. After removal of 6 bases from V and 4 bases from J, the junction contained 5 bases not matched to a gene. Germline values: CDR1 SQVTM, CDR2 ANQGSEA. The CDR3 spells CSVAGQGVYGYTF. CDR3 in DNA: TGCAGCGTCGCAGGACAGGGGGTCTATGGCTACACCTTC.

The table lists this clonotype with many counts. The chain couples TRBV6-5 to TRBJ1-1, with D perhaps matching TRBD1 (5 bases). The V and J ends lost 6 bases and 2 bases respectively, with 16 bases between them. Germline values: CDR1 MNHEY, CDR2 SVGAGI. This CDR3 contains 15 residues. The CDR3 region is CASSYRSQGNTEAFF. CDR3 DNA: TGTGCCAGCAGCTATCGGAGTCAGGGTAACACTGAAGCTTTCTTT.

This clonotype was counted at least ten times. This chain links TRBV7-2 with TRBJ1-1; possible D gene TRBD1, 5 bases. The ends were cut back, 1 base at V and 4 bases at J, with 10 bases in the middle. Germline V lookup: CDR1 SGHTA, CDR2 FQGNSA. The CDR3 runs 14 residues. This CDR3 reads CASSLEQASTEAFF. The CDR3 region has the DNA TGTGCCAGCAGCTTAGAACAGGCGAGCACTGAAGCTTTCTTT.

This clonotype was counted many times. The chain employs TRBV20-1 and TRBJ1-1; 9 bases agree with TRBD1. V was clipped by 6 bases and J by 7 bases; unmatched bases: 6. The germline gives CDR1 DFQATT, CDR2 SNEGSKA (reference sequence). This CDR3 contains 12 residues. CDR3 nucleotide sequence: TGCAGTGCGAGCCGGGACAGGGATGAAGCTTTCTTT. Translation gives CSASRDRDEAFF.

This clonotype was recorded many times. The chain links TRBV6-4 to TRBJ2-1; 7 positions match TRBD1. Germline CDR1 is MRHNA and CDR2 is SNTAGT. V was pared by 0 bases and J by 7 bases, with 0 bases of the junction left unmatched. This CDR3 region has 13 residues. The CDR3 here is CASSDSDRNEQFF. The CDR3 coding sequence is TGTGCCAGCAGTGACTCGGACAGGAATGAGCAGTTCTTC.

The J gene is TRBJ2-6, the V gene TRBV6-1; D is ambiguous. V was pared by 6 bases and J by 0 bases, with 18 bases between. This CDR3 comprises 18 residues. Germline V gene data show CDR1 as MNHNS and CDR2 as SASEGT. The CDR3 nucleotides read TGTGCCAGCAGAAGTACCAGGAATTTCATCTCTGGGGCCAACGTCCTGACTTTC. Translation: CASRSTRNFISGANVLTF.

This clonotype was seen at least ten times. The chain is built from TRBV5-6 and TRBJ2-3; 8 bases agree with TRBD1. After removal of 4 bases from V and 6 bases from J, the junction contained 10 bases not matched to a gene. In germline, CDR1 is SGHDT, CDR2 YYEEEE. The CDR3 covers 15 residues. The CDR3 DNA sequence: TGTGCCAGCAGCCCAAAGGACAGGGTGCAGGATACGCAGTATTTT. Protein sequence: CASSPKDRVQDTQYF.

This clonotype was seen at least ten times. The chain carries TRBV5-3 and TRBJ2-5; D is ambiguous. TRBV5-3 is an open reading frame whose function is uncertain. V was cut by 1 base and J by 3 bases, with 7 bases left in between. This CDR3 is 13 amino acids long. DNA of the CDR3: TGTGCCAGAAGCTTGTCAAGGGAAGAGACCCAGTACTTC. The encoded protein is CARSLSREETQYF.

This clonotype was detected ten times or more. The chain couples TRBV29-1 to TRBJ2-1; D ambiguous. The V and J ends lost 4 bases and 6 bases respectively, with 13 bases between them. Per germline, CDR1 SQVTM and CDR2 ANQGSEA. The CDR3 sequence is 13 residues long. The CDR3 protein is CSVVAHLGNEQFF. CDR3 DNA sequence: TGCAGCGTTGTGGCCCACCTCGGCAATGAGCAGTTCTTC.

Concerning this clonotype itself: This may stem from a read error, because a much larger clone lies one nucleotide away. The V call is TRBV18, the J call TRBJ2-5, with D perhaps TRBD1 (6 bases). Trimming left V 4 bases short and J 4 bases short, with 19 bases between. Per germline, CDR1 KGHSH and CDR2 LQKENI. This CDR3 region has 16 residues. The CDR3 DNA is TGTGCCAGCTCACACGGACCGGGACACGGTGGAGAGACCCAGTACTTC. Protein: CASSHGPGHGGETQYF. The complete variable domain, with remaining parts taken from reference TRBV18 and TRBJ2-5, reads NAGVMQNPRHLVRRRGQEARLRCSPMKGHSHVYWYRQLPEEGLKFMVYLQKENIIDESGMPKERFSAEFPKEGPSILRIQQVVRGDSAAYFCASSHGPGHGGETQYFGPGTRLLVL.

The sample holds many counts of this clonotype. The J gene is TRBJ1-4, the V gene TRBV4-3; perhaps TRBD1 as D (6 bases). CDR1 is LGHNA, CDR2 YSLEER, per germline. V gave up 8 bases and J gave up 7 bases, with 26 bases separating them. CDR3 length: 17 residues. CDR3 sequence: CASSLTGRGGVGEKLFF. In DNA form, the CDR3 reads TGCGCCAGCTCCCTGACTGGTCGGGGGGGCGTTGGTGAAAAACTGTTTTTT.

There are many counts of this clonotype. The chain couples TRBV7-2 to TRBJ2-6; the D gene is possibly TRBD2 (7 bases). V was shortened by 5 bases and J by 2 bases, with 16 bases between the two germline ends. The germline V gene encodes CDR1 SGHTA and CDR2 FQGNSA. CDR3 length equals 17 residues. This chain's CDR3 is CASSPRGGRTGANVLTF. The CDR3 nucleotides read TGTGCCAGCAGCCCGAGGGGGGGTCGCACTGGGGCCAACGTCCTGACTTTC.

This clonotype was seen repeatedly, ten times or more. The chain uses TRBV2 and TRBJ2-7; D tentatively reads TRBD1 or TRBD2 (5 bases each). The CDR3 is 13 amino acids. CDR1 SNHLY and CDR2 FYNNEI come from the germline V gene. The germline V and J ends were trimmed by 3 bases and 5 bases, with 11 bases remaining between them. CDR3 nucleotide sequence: TGTGCCAGCAGTGAGGTGTGGGACGACGAGCAGTACGTC. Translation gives CASSEVWDDEQYV.

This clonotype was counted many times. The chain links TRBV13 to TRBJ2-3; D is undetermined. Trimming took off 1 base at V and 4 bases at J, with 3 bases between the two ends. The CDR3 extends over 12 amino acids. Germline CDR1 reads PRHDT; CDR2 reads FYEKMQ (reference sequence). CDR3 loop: CASSLDADTQYF. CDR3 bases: TGTGCCAGCAGCTTAGACGCAGATACGCAGTATTTT. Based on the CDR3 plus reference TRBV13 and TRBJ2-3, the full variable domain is AAGVIQSPRHLIKEKRETATLKCYPIPRHDTVYWYQQGPGQDPQFLISFYEKMQSDKGSIPDRFSAQQFSDYHSELNMSSLELGDSALYFCASSLDADTQYFGPGTRLTVL.

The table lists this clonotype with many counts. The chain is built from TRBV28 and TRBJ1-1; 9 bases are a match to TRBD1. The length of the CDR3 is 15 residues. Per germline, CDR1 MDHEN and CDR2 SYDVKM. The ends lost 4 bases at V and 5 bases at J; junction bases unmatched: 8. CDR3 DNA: TGTGCCAGCAGTTATGGGACAGGGTCAGGGACTGAAGCTTTCTTT. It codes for CASSYGTGSGTEAFF.

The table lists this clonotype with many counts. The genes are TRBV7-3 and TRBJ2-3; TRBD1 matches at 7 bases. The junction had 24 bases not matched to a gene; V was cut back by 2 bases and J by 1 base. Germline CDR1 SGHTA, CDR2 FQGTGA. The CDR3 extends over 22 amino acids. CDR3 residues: CASSLHRGRGFQGKLGTDTQYF. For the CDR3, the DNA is TGTGCCAGCAGCTTACACAGGGGAAGGGGCTTCCAAGGAAAGTTAGGCACAGATACGCAGTATTTT.

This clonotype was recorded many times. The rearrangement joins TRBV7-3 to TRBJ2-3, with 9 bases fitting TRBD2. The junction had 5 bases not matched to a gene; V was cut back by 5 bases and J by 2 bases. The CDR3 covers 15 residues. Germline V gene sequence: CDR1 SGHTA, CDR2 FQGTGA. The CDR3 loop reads CASSPSGVNTDTQYF. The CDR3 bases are TGTGCCAGCAGCCCTAGCGGGGTAAACACAGATACGCAGTATTTT.